This TCR beta chain derives from a study of shared clonotypes between healthy human individuals. Study context: Donors were a couple of women and a few men aged 18 to 49. Notes on the study in general: Compared with clonotypes that all four donors shared, non-shared clonotypes had lower generation probabilities. In a handful of donors, about 5% of naive CD4 clonotypes appeared in common.

Comment on this clone: Its antigen is not known.

The CDR3 runs 15 residues. CDR1 and CDR2 (germline): MDHEN, SYDVKM. With 5 bases removed from V and 11 bases from J, the gap between germline ends came to 24 bases. Across several immunoSEQ plates, the genomic DNA of each subset was split evenly. Assay used: immunoSEQ multiplex PCR; TCRdb lists only in-frame clones, some missing. The table has roughly 1,000,000 clones, approximately 80% seen once; the top ten hold roughly 0.56%. The rearrangement links TRBV28 to TRBJ1-1; TRBD1 is a possible D gene (6 bases). The clonotype was recovered from a young man in good health. Some clones in this sample may be carry-over from other donors' samples. The sequenced sample was memory CD4+ T cells from PBMCs. The subset denotes: CD45RA-negative fraction. CDR3 loop: CASSPQGTLGGWAFF. CDR3 DNA sequence: TGTGCCAGCAGTCCCCAAGGGACACTCGGTGGGTGGGCTTTCTTT.